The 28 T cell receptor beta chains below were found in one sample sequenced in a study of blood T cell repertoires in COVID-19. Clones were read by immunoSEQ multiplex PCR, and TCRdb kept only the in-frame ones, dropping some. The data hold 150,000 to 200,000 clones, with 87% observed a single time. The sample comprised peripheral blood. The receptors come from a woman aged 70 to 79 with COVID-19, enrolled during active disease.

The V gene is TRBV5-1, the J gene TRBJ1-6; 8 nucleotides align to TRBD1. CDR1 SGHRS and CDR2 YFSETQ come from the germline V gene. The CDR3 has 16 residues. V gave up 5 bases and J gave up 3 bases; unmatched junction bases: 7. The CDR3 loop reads CASSAGQGGYNSPLHF. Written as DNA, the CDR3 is TGCGCCAGCAGTGCAGGACAGGGCGGCTATAATTCACCCCTCCACTTT. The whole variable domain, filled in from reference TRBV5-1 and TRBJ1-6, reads KAGVTQTPRYLIKTRGQQVTLSCSPISGHRSVSWYQQTPGQGLQFLFEYFSETQRNKGNFPGRFSGRQFSNSRSEMNVSTLELGDSALYLCASSAGQGGYNSPLHFGNGTRLTVT.

The CDR3 region is CASSLGGFRESEQYF. In DNA form, the CDR3 reads TGTGCCAGCAGCTTAGGGGGTTTTCGGGAGTCCGAGCAGTACTTC. V is TRBV7-2 and J is TRBJ2-7, with a possible D match to TRBD2 (6 bases). Germline V gene lookup returns CDR1 SGHTA and CDR2 FQGNSA. Trimming shortened V by 1 base and J by 6 bases, and 16 bases separated the two germline ends. This CDR3 has 15 residues. Filled out from reference TRBV7-2 and TRBJ2-7, the complete variable domain reads GAGVSQSPSNKVTEKGKDVELRCDPISGHTALYWYRQSLGQGLEFLIYFQGNSAPDKSGLPSDRFSAERTGGSVSTLTIQRTQQEDSAVYLCASSLGGFRESEQYFGPGTRLTVT.

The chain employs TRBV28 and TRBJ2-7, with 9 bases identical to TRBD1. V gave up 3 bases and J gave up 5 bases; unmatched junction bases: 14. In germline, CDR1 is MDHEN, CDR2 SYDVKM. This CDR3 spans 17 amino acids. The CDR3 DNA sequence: TGTGCCAGCAGTTTCTTCGGAAGACAGGGGGTGTTAAACGAGCAGTACTTC. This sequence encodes CASSFFGRQGVLNEQYF.

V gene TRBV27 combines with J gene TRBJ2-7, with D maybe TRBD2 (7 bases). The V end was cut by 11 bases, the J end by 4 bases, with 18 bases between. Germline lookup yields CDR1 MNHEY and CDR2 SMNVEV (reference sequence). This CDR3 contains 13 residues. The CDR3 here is CAVAAGEGYEQYF. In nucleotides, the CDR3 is TGTGCCGTAGCGGCAGGGGAGGGATACGAGCAGTACTTC.

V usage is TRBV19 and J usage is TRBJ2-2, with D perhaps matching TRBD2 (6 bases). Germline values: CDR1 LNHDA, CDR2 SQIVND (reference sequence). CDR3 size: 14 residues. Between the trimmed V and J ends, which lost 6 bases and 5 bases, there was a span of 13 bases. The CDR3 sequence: CASRSLGGTGELFF. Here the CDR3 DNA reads TGTGCCAGTAGAAGTCTGGGGGGAACCGGGGAGCTGTTTTTT. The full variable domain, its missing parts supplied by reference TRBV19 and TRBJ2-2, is DGGITQSPKYLFRKEGQNVTLSCEQNLNHDAMYWYRQDPGQGLRLIYYSQIVNDFQKGDIAEGYSVSREKKESFPLTVTSAQKNPTAFYLCASRSLGGTGELFFGEGSRLTVL.

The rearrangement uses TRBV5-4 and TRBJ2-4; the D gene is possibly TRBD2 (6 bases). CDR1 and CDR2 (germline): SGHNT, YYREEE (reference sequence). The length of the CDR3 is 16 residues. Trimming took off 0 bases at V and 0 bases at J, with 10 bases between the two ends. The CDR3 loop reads CASSLGLEGAKNIQYF. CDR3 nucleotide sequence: TGTGCCAGCAGCTTGGGACTAGAAGGAGCCAAAAACATTCAGTACTTC.

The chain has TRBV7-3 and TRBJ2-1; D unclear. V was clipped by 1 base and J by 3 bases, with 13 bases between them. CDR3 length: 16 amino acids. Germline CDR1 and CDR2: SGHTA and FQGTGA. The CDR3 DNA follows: TGTGCCAGCAGCTTAATATCCTCGCACAGCTACAATGAGCAGTTCTTC. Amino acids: CASSLISSHSYNEQFF.

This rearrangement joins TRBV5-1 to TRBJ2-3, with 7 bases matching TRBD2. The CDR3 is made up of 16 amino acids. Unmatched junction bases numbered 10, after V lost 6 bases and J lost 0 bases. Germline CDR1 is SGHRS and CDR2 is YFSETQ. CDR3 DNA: TGCGCCAGCACCCGGAGGGCTAGCGGTAGCACAGATACGCAGTATTTT. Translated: CASTRRASGSTDTQYF.

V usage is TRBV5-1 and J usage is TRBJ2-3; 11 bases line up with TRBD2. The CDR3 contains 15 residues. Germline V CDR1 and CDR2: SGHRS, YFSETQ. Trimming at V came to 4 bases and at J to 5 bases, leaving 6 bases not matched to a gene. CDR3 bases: TGCGCCAGCAGCATACAGGGGACTAGCGGAGATACGCAGTATTTT. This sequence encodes CASSIQGTSGDTQYF.

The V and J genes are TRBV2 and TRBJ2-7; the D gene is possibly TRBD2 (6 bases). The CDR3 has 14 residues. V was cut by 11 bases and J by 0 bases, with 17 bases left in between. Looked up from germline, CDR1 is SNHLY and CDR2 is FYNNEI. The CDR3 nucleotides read TGTGCCGGCCAAGCTAGCGAGGACTCCTACGAGCAGTACTTC. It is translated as CAGQASEDSYEQYF.

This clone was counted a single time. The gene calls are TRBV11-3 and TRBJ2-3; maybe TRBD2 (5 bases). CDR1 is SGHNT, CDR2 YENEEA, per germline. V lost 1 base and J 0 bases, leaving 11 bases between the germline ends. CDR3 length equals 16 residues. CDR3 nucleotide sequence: TGTGCCAGCAGCTTAGGCGGGTCTCCTAGCACAGATACGCAGTATTTT. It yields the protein CASSLGGSPSTDTQYF.

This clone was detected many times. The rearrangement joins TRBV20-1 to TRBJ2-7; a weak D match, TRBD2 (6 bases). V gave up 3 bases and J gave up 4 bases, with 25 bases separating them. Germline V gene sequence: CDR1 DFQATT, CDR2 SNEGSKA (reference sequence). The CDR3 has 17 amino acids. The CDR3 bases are TGCAGTGCTAGTTATGGATTTCCGGGACTTCCTGGTTACGAGCAGTACTTC. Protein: CSASYGFPGLPGYEQYF.

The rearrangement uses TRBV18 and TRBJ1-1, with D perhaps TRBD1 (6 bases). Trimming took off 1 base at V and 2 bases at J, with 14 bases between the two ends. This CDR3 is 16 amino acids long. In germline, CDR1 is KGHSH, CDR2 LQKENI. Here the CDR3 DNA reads TGTGCCAGCTCACCACTTTCTGCAGGGGAAAACACTGAAGCTTTCTTT. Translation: CASSPLSAGENTEAFF.

DNA of the CDR3: TGTGCCAGCTCACCAAGGCAGGGCGACGAGCAGTACTTC. This gives the protein CASSPRQGDEQYF. The chain recombines TRBV18 with TRBJ2-7, with D possibly being TRBD1 (5 bases). CDR3 size: 13 residues. Trimming left V 2 bases short and J 5 bases short, with 10 bases between. Germline V lookup: CDR1 KGHSH, CDR2 LQKENI.

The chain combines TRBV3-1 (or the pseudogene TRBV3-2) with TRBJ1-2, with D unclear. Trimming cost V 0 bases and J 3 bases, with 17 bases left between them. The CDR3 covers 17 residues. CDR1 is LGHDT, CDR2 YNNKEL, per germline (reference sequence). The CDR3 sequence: CASSQEEGRFWDYGYTF. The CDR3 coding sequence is TGTGCCAGCAGCCAAGAGGAGGGTCGGTTCTGGGACTATGGCTACACCTTC.

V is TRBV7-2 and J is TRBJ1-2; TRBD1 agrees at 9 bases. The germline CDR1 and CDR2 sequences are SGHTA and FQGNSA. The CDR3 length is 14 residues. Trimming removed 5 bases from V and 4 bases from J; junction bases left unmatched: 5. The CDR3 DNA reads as TGTGCCAGCAGCCCCCGGACAGGGGTCTATGGCTACACCTTC. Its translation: CASSPRTGVYGYTF. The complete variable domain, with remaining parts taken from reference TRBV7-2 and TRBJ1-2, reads GAGVSQSPSNKVTEKGKDVELRCDPISGHTALYWYRQSLGQGLEFLIYFQGNSAPDKSGLPSDRFSAERTGGSVSTLTIQRTQQEDSAVYLCASSPRTGVYGYTFGSGTRLTVV.

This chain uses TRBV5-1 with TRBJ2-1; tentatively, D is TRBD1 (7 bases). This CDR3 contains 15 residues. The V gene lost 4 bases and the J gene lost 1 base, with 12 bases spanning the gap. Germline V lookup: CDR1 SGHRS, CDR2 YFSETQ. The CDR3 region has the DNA TGCGCCAGCAGCAACCAGGGGGGTTCCTACAATGAGCAGTTCTTC. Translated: CASSNQGGSYNEQFF.

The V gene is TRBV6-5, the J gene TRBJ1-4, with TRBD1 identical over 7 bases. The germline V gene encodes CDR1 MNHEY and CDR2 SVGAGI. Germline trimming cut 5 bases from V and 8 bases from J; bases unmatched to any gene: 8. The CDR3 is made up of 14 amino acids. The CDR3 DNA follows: TGTGCCAGCAGTCCACGGGACAGTAACGAAAAACTGTTTTTT. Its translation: CASSPRDSNEKLFF.

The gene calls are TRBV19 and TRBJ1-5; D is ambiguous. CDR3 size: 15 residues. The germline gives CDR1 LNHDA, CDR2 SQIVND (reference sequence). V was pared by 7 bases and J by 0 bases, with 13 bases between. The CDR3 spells CASTSRGYSNQPQHF. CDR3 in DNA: TGTGCCAGTACTTCCCGGGGTTATAGCAATCAGCCCCAGCATTTT. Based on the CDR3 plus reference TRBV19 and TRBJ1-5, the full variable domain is DGGITQSPKYLFRKEGQNVTLSCEQNLNHDAMYWYRQDPGQGLRLIYYSQIVNDFQKGDIAEGYSVSREKKESFPLTVTSAQKNPTAFYLCASTSRGYSNQPQHFGDGTRLSIL.

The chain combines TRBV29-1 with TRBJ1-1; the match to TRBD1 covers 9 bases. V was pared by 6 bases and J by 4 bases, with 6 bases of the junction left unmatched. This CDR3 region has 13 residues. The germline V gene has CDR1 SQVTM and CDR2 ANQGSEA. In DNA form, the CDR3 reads TGCAGCGTCGAACCGACAGGGGGCACTGAAGCTTTCTTT. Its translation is CSVEPTGGTEAFF.

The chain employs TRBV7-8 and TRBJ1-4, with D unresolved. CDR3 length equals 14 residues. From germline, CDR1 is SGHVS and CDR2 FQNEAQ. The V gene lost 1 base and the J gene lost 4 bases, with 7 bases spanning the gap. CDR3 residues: CASSLVRFNEKLFF. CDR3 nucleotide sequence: TGTGCCAGCAGCTTAGTTAGATTTAATGAAAAACTGTTTTTT.

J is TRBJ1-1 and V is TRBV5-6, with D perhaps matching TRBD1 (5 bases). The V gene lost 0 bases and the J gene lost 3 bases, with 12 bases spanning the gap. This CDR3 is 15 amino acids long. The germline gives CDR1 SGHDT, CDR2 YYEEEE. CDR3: CASSLGFAGDTEAFF. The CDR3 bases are TGTGCCAGCAGCTTGGGTTTTGCGGGGGACACTGAAGCTTTCTTT.

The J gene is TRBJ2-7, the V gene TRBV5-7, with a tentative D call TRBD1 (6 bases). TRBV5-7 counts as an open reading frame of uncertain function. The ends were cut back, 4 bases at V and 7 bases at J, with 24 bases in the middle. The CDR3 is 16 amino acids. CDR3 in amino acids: CASSGAIPGQVREQYF. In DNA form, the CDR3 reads TGTGCCAGCAGCGGTGCAATACCGGGACAAGTTAGGGAGCAGTACTTC.

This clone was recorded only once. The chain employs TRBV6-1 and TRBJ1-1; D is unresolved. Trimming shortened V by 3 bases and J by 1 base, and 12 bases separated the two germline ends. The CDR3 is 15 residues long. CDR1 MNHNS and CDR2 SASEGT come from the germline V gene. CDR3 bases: TGTGCCAGCAGTGACCCCGATGAGGGGAACACTGAAGCTTTCTTT. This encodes CASSDPDEGNTEAFF.

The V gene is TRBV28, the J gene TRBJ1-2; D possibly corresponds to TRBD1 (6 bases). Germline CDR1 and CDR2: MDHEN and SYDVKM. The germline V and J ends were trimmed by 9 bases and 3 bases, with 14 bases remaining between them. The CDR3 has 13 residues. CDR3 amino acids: CARRQGRDYGYTF. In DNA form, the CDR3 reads TGTGCCAGAAGGCAGGGGCGGGACTATGGCTACACCTTC.

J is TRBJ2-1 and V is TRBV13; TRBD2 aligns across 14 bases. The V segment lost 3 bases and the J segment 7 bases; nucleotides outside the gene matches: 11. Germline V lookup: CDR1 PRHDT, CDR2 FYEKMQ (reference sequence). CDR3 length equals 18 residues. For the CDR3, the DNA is TGTGCCAGCAGCTTGGGGACTAGCGGGAGAGGAGTAGCTAATGAGCAGTTCTTC. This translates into CASSLGTSGRGVANEQFF.

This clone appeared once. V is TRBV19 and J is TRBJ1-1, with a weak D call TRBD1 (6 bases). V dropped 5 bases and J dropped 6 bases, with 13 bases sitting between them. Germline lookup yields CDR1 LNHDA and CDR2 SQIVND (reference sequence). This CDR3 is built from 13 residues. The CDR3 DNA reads TGTGCCAGTAGTGCTACAGGGCGGCCTGAAGCTTTCTTT. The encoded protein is CASSATGRPEAFF.

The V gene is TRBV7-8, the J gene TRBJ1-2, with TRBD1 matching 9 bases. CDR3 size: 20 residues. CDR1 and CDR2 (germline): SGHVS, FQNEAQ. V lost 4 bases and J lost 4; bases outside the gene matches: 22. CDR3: CASSYSPRETGGNGAYGYTF. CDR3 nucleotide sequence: TGTGCCAGCAGCTACTCACCCCGAGAGACAGGGGGGAATGGGGCCTATGGCTACACCTTC.